This is a list of T cell receptor beta chains from one sample in a study of blood T cell repertoires in COVID-19. The protocol was immunoSEQ multiplex PCR, while the TCRdb copy is restricted to in-frame clones and leaves out a portion. The sample lists 45,000 or so clones; about nine tenths were seen once. Sequenced input: peripheral blood. Receptors originate from a woman older than 75 in a cohort sampled during active or convalescent COVID-19. CDR3s include the opening cysteine and the closing phenylalanine or tryptophan. D genes are given only for firm matches. Rows give clone size only sometimes, using once, few, many, or a class for an expanded clone.

abundance: -; v_gene: TRBV27; d_gene: -; j_gene: TRBJ1-2; len: 16; CDR3nt: TGTGCCAGCAGTTTCTACCCGGCGACAGGTAGTGGAGGCTACACCTTC; CDR3aa: CASSFYPATGSGGYTF
abundance: few; v_gene: TRBV6-6; d_gene: TRBD1; j_gene: TRBJ2-1; len: 14; CDR3nt: TGTGCCAGCAGTTACCAGGGGGCTTACAATGAGCAGTTCTTC; CDR3aa: CASSYQGAYNEQFF
abundance: -; v_gene: TRBV4-3; d_gene: -; j_gene: TRBJ2-3; len: 15; CDR3nt: TGCGCCAGCAGCCAAGAGTTCGGTCGGGACTCCCCTCAGTATTTT; CDR3aa: CASSQEFGRDSPQYF
abundance: -; v_gene: TRBV27; d_gene: -; j_gene: TRBJ1-3; len: 16; CDR3nt: TGTGCCAGCAGTTGGCAGGGGCTATACTCTGGAAACACCATATATTTT; CDR3aa: CASSWQGLYSGNTIYF
abundance: -; v_gene: TRBV30; d_gene: -; j_gene: TRBJ1-6; len: 14; CDR3nt: TGTGCCTGGAACAGGGCTTCCTATAATTCACCCCTCCACTTT; CDR3aa: CAWNRASYNSPLHF
abundance: -; v_gene: TRBV19; d_gene: -; j_gene: TRBJ1-5; len: 14; CDR3nt: TGTGCCAGTAGGATGGGACACGGATATCAGCCCCAGCATTTT; CDR3aa: CASRMGHGYQPQHF
abundance: -; v_gene: TRBV19; d_gene: TRBD1; j_gene: TRBJ2-1; len: 16; CDR3nt: TGTGCCAGTAGTCTCCCGACAGGGACGACCTACAATGAGCAGTTCTTC; CDR3aa: CASSLPTGTTYNEQFF
abundance: -; v_gene: TRBV9; d_gene: -; j_gene: TRBJ1-6; len: 15; CDR3nt: TGTGCCAGCAGCCCCCGCGGGTCCTATAATTCACCCCTCCACTTT; CDR3aa: CASSPRGSYNSPLHF
abundance: -; v_gene: TRBV7-8; d_gene: -; j_gene: TRBJ1-1; len: 11; CDR3nt: TGTGCCAGCAGCTTCCGGACAGAAGCTTTCTTT; CDR3aa: CASSFRTEAFF
abundance: -; v_gene: TRBV5-1; d_gene: -; j_gene: TRBJ1-2; len: 13; CDR3nt: TGCGCCAGCAGCTTGGGGCCTGAGGGTGGCTACACCTTC; CDR3aa: CASSLGPEGGYTF
abundance: -; v_gene: TRBV5-6; d_gene: TRBD1; j_gene: TRBJ1-1; len: 13; CDR3nt: TGTGCCAGCAGCGGGACAGGGTTCGCAGTAGCTTTCTTT; CDR3aa: CASSGTGFAVAFF
abundance: -; v_gene: TRBV3-1/TRBV3-2; d_gene: -; j_gene: TRBJ1-3; len: 14; CDR3nt: TGTGCCAGCAGCCAAGTCGTCTCTGGAAACACCATATATTTT; CDR3aa: CASSQVVSGNTIYF
abundance: -; v_gene: TRBV7-2; d_gene: -; j_gene: TRBJ1-3; len: 14; CDR3nt: TGTGCCAGCAGCGCGCAGGGGAGCGGAAACACCATATATTTT; CDR3aa: CASSAQGSGNTIYF
abundance: once; v_gene: TRBV6-2/TRBV6-3; d_gene: TRBD2; j_gene: TRBJ2-1; len: 15; CDR3nt: TGTGCCAGCAGCGCGGGAGGGCGGGGAGTCGATGAGCAGTTCTTC; CDR3aa: CASSAGGRGVDEQFF
abundance: -; v_gene: TRBV6-5; d_gene: -; j_gene: TRBJ1-1; len: 15; CDR3nt: TGTGCCAGCAGTTACTCGGGCGGGGGGCTAAGTGAAGCTTTCTTT; CDR3aa: CASSYSGGGLSEAFF
abundance: -; v_gene: TRBV11-2; d_gene: TRBD1; j_gene: TRBJ1-2; len: 14; CDR3nt: TGTGCCAGCAGCTTAGATGGACAGGTATATGGCTACACCTTC; CDR3aa: CASSLDGQVYGYTF
abundance: -; v_gene: TRBV7-8; d_gene: TRBD1; j_gene: TRBJ2-7; len: 18; CDR3nt: TGTGCCAGCAGCCTTTTATCCGTAATGGACAGGGGGGCCTACGAGCAGTACTTC; CDR3aa: CASSLLSVMDRGAYEQYF
abundance: -; v_gene: TRBV5-4; d_gene: -; j_gene: TRBJ1-2; len: 12; CDR3nt: TGTGCCAGCAGCTTGGACACGTATGGCTACACCTTC; CDR3aa: CASSLDTYGYTF
abundance: -; v_gene: TRBV6-2/TRBV6-3; d_gene: -; j_gene: TRBJ1-1; len: 13; CDR3nt: TGTGCCAGCAGTTACTCCGGCGGCCTTGAAGCTTTCTTT; CDR3aa: CASSYSGGLEAFF
abundance: -; v_gene: TRBV4-1; d_gene: TRBD2; j_gene: TRBJ2-3; len: 15; CDR3nt: TGCGCCAGCAGCCTAGCGGGAGCGGGGGCAGATACGCAGTATTTT; CDR3aa: CASSLAGAGADTQYF
abundance: -; v_gene: TRBV11-3; d_gene: TRBD2; j_gene: TRBJ2-3; len: 15; CDR3nt: TGTGCCAGCAGCCCGCGGACTAGCGGCACAGATACGCAGTATTTT; CDR3aa: CASSPRTSGTDTQYF
abundance: -; v_gene: TRBV5-1; d_gene: -; j_gene: TRBJ1-6; len: 17; CDR3nt: TGCGCCAGCAGCCGAGGGACAACTAACCTCCTTAATTCACCCCTCCACTTT; CDR3aa: CASSRGTTNLLNSPLHF
abundance: -; v_gene: TRBV6-5; d_gene: -; j_gene: TRBJ2-5; len: 14; CDR3nt: TGTGCCAGCAGTACCTCTAGGTTTCGAGAGACCCAGTACTTC; CDR3aa: CASSTSRFRETQYF
abundance: -; v_gene: TRBV9; d_gene: TRBD2; j_gene: TRBJ2-2; len: 15; CDR3nt: TGTGCCAGCAGCGACCCTAGCGGGAGAGCCGGGGAGCTGTTTTTT; CDR3aa: CASSDPSGRAGELFF
abundance: -; v_gene: TRBV6-1; d_gene: -; j_gene: TRBJ1-2; len: 13; CDR3nt: TGTGCCAGCAGTGAGACCCACGGGGATGGCTACACCTTC; CDR3aa: CASSETHGDGYTF
abundance: -; v_gene: TRBV7-9; d_gene: TRBD1; j_gene: TRBJ1-1; len: 17; CDR3nt: TGTGCCAGCAGCCCAGTCCCGGGACAGGGAGTGAACACTGAAGCTTTCTTT; CDR3aa: CASSPVPGQGVNTEAFF
abundance: -; v_gene: TRBV6-5; d_gene: TRBD2; j_gene: TRBJ2-1; len: 16; CDR3nt: TGTGCCAGCAGTTACTCGACTAGCGGGAGGGCCTATGAGCAGTTCTTC; CDR3aa: CASSYSTSGRAYEQFF
abundance: -; v_gene: TRBV9; d_gene: -; j_gene: TRBJ1-4; len: 13; CDR3nt: TGTGCCAGCAGCGGGCAGAATAATGAAAAACTGTTTTTT; CDR3aa: CASSGQNNEKLFF
abundance: -; v_gene: TRBV2; d_gene: -; j_gene: TRBJ1-5; len: 14; CDR3nt: TGTGCCAGCAGTGGTCGACAGTTTCAGCAGCCCCAGCATTTT; CDR3aa: CASSGRQFQQPQHF
abundance: -; v_gene: TRBV5-4; d_gene: -; j_gene: TRBJ2-7; len: 13; CDR3nt: TGTGCCAGCAGCGTGAGCTCCATACGGGAGCAGTACTTC; CDR3aa: CASSVSSIREQYF
abundance: once; v_gene: TRBV7-2; d_gene: -; j_gene: TRBJ1-1; len: 12; CDR3nt: TGTGCCAGCAGTTTAAACAGGGCCGAAGCTTTCTTT; CDR3aa: CASSLNRAEAFF
abundance: once; v_gene: TRBV5-1; d_gene: -; j_gene: TRBJ2-3; len: 16; CDR3nt: TGCGCCAGCAGCTCCCGGGCAGGGGCAAGCACAGATACGCAGTATTTT; CDR3aa: CASSSRAGASTDTQYF
abundance: -; v_gene: TRBV29-1; d_gene: TRBD2; j_gene: TRBJ2-1; len: 10; CDR3nt: TGCAGTGGCGGGGGCAATGAGCAGTTCTTC; CDR3aa: CSGGGNEQFF
abundance: -; v_gene: TRBV7-8; d_gene: -; j_gene: TRBJ1-6; len: 12; CDR3nt: TGTGCCAGCAGCCCCTACGATTCACCCCTCCACTTT; CDR3aa: CASSPYDSPLHF
abundance: -; v_gene: TRBV5-4; d_gene: TRBD1; j_gene: TRBJ1-1; len: 15; CDR3nt: TGTGCCAGCAGCTTGAAGGACAGGGGAGGCACTGAAGCTTTCTTT; CDR3aa: CASSLKDRGGTEAFF
abundance: -; v_gene: TRBV2; d_gene: -; j_gene: TRBJ1-1; len: 18; CDR3nt: TGTGCCAGCAGCGTTCGGGAGGGGCAGTTGGGTATGAACACTGAAGCTTTCTTT; CDR3aa: CASSVREGQLGMNTEAFF
abundance: -; v_gene: TRBV2; d_gene: -; j_gene: TRBJ1-6; len: 12; CDR3nt: TGTGCCAGCACCCCGGGGAATTCACCCCTCCACTTT; CDR3aa: CASTPGNSPLHF
abundance: -; v_gene: TRBV9; d_gene: TRBD1; j_gene: TRBJ1-2; len: 14; CDR3nt: TGTGCCAGCAGCGTGGGACAGGGGACCTATGGCTACACCTTC; CDR3aa: CASSVGQGTYGYTF
abundance: -; v_gene: TRBV2; d_gene: TRBD1; j_gene: TRBJ2-7; len: 14; CDR3nt: TGTGCCAGCAGTTACGACAGGGGATCCTACGAGCAGTACTTC; CDR3aa: CASSYDRGSYEQYF
abundance: -; v_gene: TRBV2; d_gene: -; j_gene: TRBJ1-2; len: 14; CDR3nt: TGTGCCAGCAGTGATGGCGGGTCTAACTATGGCTACACCTTC; CDR3aa: CASSDGGSNYGYTF
abundance: -; v_gene: TRBV5-4; d_gene: -; j_gene: TRBJ1-2; len: 13; CDR3nt: TGTGCCAGCAGCCCGGACCGCGGGAGGGGCTACACCTTC; CDR3aa: CASSPDRGRGYTF
abundance: -; v_gene: TRBV5-6; d_gene: -; j_gene: TRBJ2-5; len: 15; CDR3nt: TGTGCCAGCAGCTTGATTCAGCGGTACCAAGAGACCCAGTACTTC; CDR3aa: CASSLIQRYQETQYF
abundance: -; v_gene: TRBV6-5; d_gene: TRBD1; j_gene: TRBJ1-3; len: 16; CDR3nt: TGTGCCAGCAGTTACGGGACAGGGTCTTCTGGAAACACCATATATTTT; CDR3aa: CASSYGTGSSGNTIYF
abundance: -; v_gene: TRBV4-2; d_gene: -; j_gene: TRBJ2-3; len: 14; CDR3nt: TGTGCCAGCAGCCAAGATCTAGCGACAGATACGCAGTATTTT; CDR3aa: CASSQDLATDTQYF
abundance: -; v_gene: TRBV7-6; d_gene: -; j_gene: TRBJ2-7; len: 16; CDR3nt: TGTGCCAGCAGCTTAGTTAGGCCAGGCACCTACTACGAGCAGTACTTC; CDR3aa: CASSLVRPGTYYEQYF
abundance: -; v_gene: TRBV7-9; d_gene: TRBD2; j_gene: TRBJ2-3; len: 15; CDR3nt: TGTGCCAGCAGCGCGGGGGGGTCTAGCACAGATACGCAGTATTTT; CDR3aa: CASSAGGSSTDTQYF
abundance: -; v_gene: TRBV11-2; d_gene: TRBD2; j_gene: TRBJ2-7; len: 14; CDR3nt: TGTGCCAGCAGCTTAGAGCGGGGGACGAGGGAGCAGTACTTC; CDR3aa: CASSLERGTREQYF
abundance: -; v_gene: TRBV6-1; d_gene: -; j_gene: TRBJ2-3; len: 12; CDR3nt: TGTGCCAGCAGTGAAACGAGGGATACGCAGTATTTT; CDR3aa: CASSETRDTQYF